The sequence of this T cell receptor (beta chain) was determined in a study of shared clonotypes between healthy human individuals. General study points: Naive CD4 clonotype sharing across a few donors was roughly 5%. Naive subsets, compared against memory subsets, generally had larger estimated richness values.

As to this clone: Its antigen is still unknown. Its ends do not fully match the called genes, so a read error is possible.

Germline values: CDR1 SQVTM, CDR2 ANQGSEA. This CDR3 region has 14 residues. Method: immunoSEQ multiplex PCR; TCRdb's copy keeps in-frame clones and lacks some. Of over a million clones detected, around 98.5% appear once; the ten largest clones hold 0.3% to 0.45%. The source is a man under 40 in good health. The V gene is TRBV29-1, the J gene TRBJ2-2, with D possibly being TRBD1 or TRBD2 (5 bases each). Source material: naive CD4+ T cells sorted from blood. This sample's subset: CD45RA+ positively selected. The CDR3: CSGERDGGTGELFF. CDR3 DNA: TGCAGCGGTGAAAGGGACGGAGGCACCGGGGAGCTGTTTTTT.